One sample yielded the 26 T cell receptor beta chains listed below, sequenced in a study of T cells in Graves' hyperthyroidism and ophthalmopathy. Amplified TCR beta CDR3 regions derived from RNA transcripts. The HTBI set primed first-round TCR CDR3 RT-PCR. A single record per CDR3 protein comes from TCRdb applying MiXCR to the multiplex PCR reads. The sample holds more than 450,000 distinct CDR3 sequences, 12% to 15% seen once. Source material: blood. The receptors come from a woman in her 40s with Graves' hyperthyroidism.

The V gene is TRBV20-1, the J gene TRBJ2-5; D is undetermined. V dropped 6 bases and J dropped 5 bases, with 13 bases sitting between them. The CDR3 runs to 12 residues. Germline CDR1 is DFQATT and CDR2 is SNEGSKA (reference sequence). The CDR3 DNA is TGCAGTGCATCAGACGCCAGGGAGACCCAGTACTTC. Translated, it gives CSASDARETQYF.

This clonotype was counted at least ten times. The gene calls are TRBV28 and TRBJ2-7; 7 bases are shared with TRBD1. The V and J ends lost 6 bases and 2 bases, in that order; junction bases with no gene match: 16. Germline-derived CDR1 and CDR2 are MDHEN and SYDVKM. This CDR3 has 17 amino acids. This chain's CDR3 is CASRGPPSTGRAYEQYF. CDR3 coding DNA: TGTGCCAGCAGGGGACCCCCTTCGACAGGGAGAGCCTACGAGCAGTACTTC. The full variable domain, its missing parts supplied by reference TRBV28 and TRBJ2-7, is DVKVTQSSRYLVKRTGEKVFLECVQDMDHENMFWYRQDPGLGLRLIYFSYDVKMKEKGDIPEGYSVSREKKERFSLILESASTNQTSMYLCASRGPPSTGRAYEQYFGPGTRLTVT.

At least ten counts were recorded for this clonotype. This clone may be a read error of a much larger clone one base away. The chain couples TRBV3-1 to TRBJ2-3; 13 nucleotides line up with TRBD2. The germline V gene encodes CDR1 LGHDT and CDR2 YNNKEL (reference sequence). The CDR3 consists of 17 residues. For the CDR3, the DNA is TGTGCCAGCAGCCAAGGCACGACTAGCGGGAGGTTGGATATGCAGTATTTT. It encodes CASSQGTTSGRLDMQYF.

This clonotype has a handful of counts. This chain uses TRBV14 with TRBJ1-2, with D unresolved. The CDR3 contains 13 residues. Germline values: CDR1 SGHDN, CDR2 FVKESK. Trimming stripped 0 bases from V and 4 bases from J, with 6 bases between. CDR3 in amino acids: CASSQDFVYGYTF. The DNA for the CDR3 is TGTGCCAGCAGCCAAGATTTTGTCTATGGCTACACCTTC.

This clonotype showed up many times. This chain uses TRBV6-1 with TRBJ2-3, with TRBD2 matching over 8 bases. This CDR3 is 20 amino acids long. The germline gives CDR1 MNHNS, CDR2 SASEGT. The V and J ends lost 4 bases and 2 bases, in that order; junction bases with no gene match: 20. CDR3 region: CASSASTGTSSPWFTDTQYF. The CDR3 region has the DNA TGTGCCAGCAGTGCGTCTACCGGGACTAGTTCCCCGTGGTTCACAGATACGCAGTATTTT.

This clonotype was observed many times. The chain recombines TRBV7-2 with TRBJ2-1, with D perhaps matching TRBD2 (6 bases). The CDR3 covers 18 residues. Trimming left V 1 base short and J 6 bases short, with 22 bases between. The germline CDR1 and CDR2 sequences are SGHTA and FQGNSA. The CDR3 is CASSLVGGLRAGTNEQFF. CDR3 coding DNA: TGTGCCAGCAGCTTAGTGGGAGGTTTGCGGGCAGGGACCAATGAGCAGTTCTTC.

The chain carries TRBV20-1 and TRBJ2-1; TRBD2 aligns across 16 bases. The CDR3 length is 18 residues. Germline values: CDR1 DFQATT, CDR2 SNEGSKA (reference sequence). Trimming at V came to 3 bases and at J to 0 bases, leaving 5 bases not matched to a gene. In nucleotides, the CDR3 is TGCAGTGCTAGTGCGGGACTAGCGGGAGGGGGCTCCTACAATGAGCAGTTCTTC. It is translated as CSASAGLAGGGSYNEQFF.

The chain joins TRBV19 to TRBJ1-1; weak D call: TRBD1 (5 bases). The CDR3 has 14 residues. Trimming removed 10 bases at V and 4 bases at J, with 19 bases between. The germline V gene encodes CDR1 LNHDA and CDR2 SQIVND (reference sequence). The CDR3 reads CAISQSGGPTEAFF. The CDR3 DNA follows: TGTGCCATTAGCCAAAGCGGGGGACCCACTGAAGCTTTCTTT.

This clonotype was observed at least ten times. This chain links TRBV12-3 or TRBV12-4 with TRBJ2-5; TRBD2 matches 13 bases. CDR3 length equals 18 residues. The ends lost 5 bases at V and 0 bases at J; junction bases unmatched: 9. The CDR3 sequence is CASSLGLAGVSYQETQYF. Here the CDR3 DNA reads TGTGCCAGCAGTCTAGGACTAGCGGGGGTATCCTACCAAGAGACCCAGTACTTC.

This clonotype was seen many times. The chain is built from TRBV3-1 and TRBJ1-1, with TRBD1 matching 7 bases. J lost 5 bases, V lost 4 bases, and 7 bases had no gene match. The germline V gene has CDR1 LGHDT and CDR2 YNNKEL (reference sequence). The length of the CDR3 is 14 residues. In DNA form, the CDR3 reads TGTGCCAGCAGCCCAACAGGGGTTGATACTGAAGCTTTCTTT. This translates into CASSPTGVDTEAFF.

This clonotype was observed a handful of times. The chain carries TRBV28 and TRBJ2-1; D gene unclear. This CDR3 has 12 residues. Trimming took off 3 bases at V and 8 bases at J, with 8 bases between the two ends. CDR1 is MDHEN and CDR2 is SYDVKM in the germline V gene. CDR3 sequence (DNA): TGTGCCAGCAGTTTGCTAACGTATGAGCAGTTCTTC. This translates into CASSLLTYEQFF.

The table lists this clonotype with many counts. The chain recombines TRBV20-1 with TRBJ2-3; D is perhaps TRBD1 (5 bases). CDR1 and CDR2 (germline): DFQATT, SNEGSKA (reference sequence). Trimming took 7 bases from V and 0 from J, leaving 11 bases between them. This CDR3 has 13 residues. The CDR3 loop is CSVSAGSTDTQYF. In DNA, the CDR3 is TGCAGTGTTTCCGCAGGGAGCACAGATACGCAGTATTTT.

The CDR3 nucleotides are TGTGCCAGCTCCCGGATTGAGGTTGGCGGGAGTAGCAAGCAGTACTTC. The encoded protein is CASSRIEVGGSSKQYF. The rearrangement joins TRBV18 to TRBJ2-7, with 7 bases that match TRBD2. V was pared by 6 bases and J by 8 bases, with 19 bases of the junction left unmatched. Germline V gene data show CDR1 as KGHSH and CDR2 as LQKENI. There are 16 residues in the CDR3.

This clonotype was seen a single time. A read error may explain this, as a much larger clone is one base away. V usage is TRBV19 and J usage is TRBJ1-5, with D unclear. The CDR3 is 14 amino acids. V was cut by 1 base and J by 1 base, with 5 bases left in between. From germline, CDR1 is LNHDA and CDR2 SQIVND (reference sequence). The CDR3 DNA sequence: TGTGCCAGTAGTATAGTCGGCAGCAATCAGCCCCAGCATTTT. It yields the protein CASSIVGSNQPQHF.

This clonotype was observed many times. The rearrangement links TRBV27 to TRBJ2-3, with 10 bases matching TRBD2. Germline CDR1 MNHEY, CDR2 SMNVEV (reference sequence). The CDR3 is 15 amino acids. J gave up 1 base and V 4 bases, and 2 bases lay outside the gene matches. DNA for the CDR3: TGTGCCAGCAGTTATGGGACTAGCGGCACAGATACGCAGTATTTT. This gives the protein CASSYGTSGTDTQYF.

This clonotype showed up many times. CDR3 region: CASSLVLAEFNEQFF. In DNA form, the CDR3 reads TGTGCCAGCAGCTTAGTACTAGCGGAGTTCAATGAGCAGTTCTTC. The genes are TRBV11-2 and TRBJ2-1; TRBD2 agrees at 8 bases. Unmatched junction bases numbered 5, after V lost 1 base and J lost 6 bases. The germline V gene encodes CDR1 SGHAT and CDR2 FQNNGV. This CDR3 has 15 amino acids. Combining the CDR3 with reference TRBV11-2 and TRBJ2-1 gives the whole variable domain EAGVAQSPRYKIIEKRQSVAFWCNPISGHATLYWYQQILGQGPKLLIQFQNNGVVDDSQLPKDRFSAERLKGVDSTLKIQPAKLEDSAVYLCASSLVLAEFNEQFFGPGTRLTVL.

This clonotype was seen at least ten times. The chain recombines TRBV28 with TRBJ2-1; D remains ambiguous. CDR1 is MDHEN, CDR2 SYDVKM, per germline. CDR3 size: 13 residues. Trimming took 9 bases from V and 0 from J, leaving 9 bases between them. CDR3 residues: CASIPSSYNEQFF. The CDR3 bases are TGTGCCAGTATTCCGAGCTCCTACAATGAGCAGTTCTTC.

The V call is TRBV6-2 or TRBV6-3, the J call TRBJ1-5, with D unresolved. Trimming stripped 5 bases from V and 4 bases from J, with 6 bases between. The CDR3 runs to 12 residues. CDR1 MNHEY and CDR2 SVGEGT come from the germline V gene. Here the CDR3 reads CASSVVNQPQHF. The DNA of the CDR3 is TGTGCCAGCAGTGTCGTGAATCAGCCCCAGCATTTT.

This clonotype was picked up many times. The rearrangement joins TRBV5-1 to TRBJ1-2; 7 nucleotides match TRBD1. The CDR3 is 21 residues long. CDR1 SGHRS and CDR2 YFSETQ come from the germline V gene. Germline trimming cut 0 bases from V and 3 bases from J; bases unmatched to any gene: 23. The CDR3 DNA sequence: TGCGCCAGCAGCTTGGAGGGACAGAGTCTGTCCAGGTTCGTGTCGGACTATGGCTACACCTTC. Translated: CASSLEGQSLSRFVSDYGYTF.

This clonotype was seen repeatedly, ten times or more. The CDR3 region is CASSLVKVGAGDSAEQYF. CDR3 coding DNA: TGTGCCAGCAGCTTAGTGAAGGTTGGGGCGGGAGATTCCGCCGAGCAGTACTTC. This sequence joins TRBV7-9 and TRBJ2-7, with 7 bases identical to TRBD2. This CDR3 region has 18 residues. The germline V gene has CDR1 SEHNR and CDR2 FQNEAQ (reference sequence). The ends lost 1 base at V and 6 bases at J; junction bases unmatched: 18. Together with reference TRBV7-9 and TRBJ2-7, the CDR3 gives the full variable domain: DTGVSQNPRHKITKRGQNVTFRCDPISEHNRLYWYRQTLGQGPEFLTYFQNEAQLEKSRLLSDRFSAERPKGSFSTLEIQRTEQGDSAMYLCASSLVKVGAGDSAEQYFGPGTRLTVT.

A few counts support this clonotype. The chain recombines TRBV9 with TRBJ2-1; D gene ambiguous. CDR1 and CDR2 from the germline V gene are SGDLS and YYNGEE. The CDR3 totals 17 residues. V was pared by 0 bases and J by 4 bases, with 17 bases between. The CDR3 DNA is TGTGCCAGCAGCGTAGAGATTAGCAGGAATACTTACAATGAGCAGTTCTTC. Its translation: CASSVEISRNTYNEQFF.

This clonotype came up a few times. The genes are TRBV20-1 and TRBJ2-1; 9 bases match TRBD2. The ends lost 5 bases at V and 4 bases at J; junction bases unmatched: 6. Germline CDR1 reads DFQATT; CDR2 reads SNEGSKA (reference sequence). The CDR3 loop spans 14 amino acids. CDR3: CSAEGLADYNEQFF. The CDR3 coding sequence is TGCAGTGCTGAGGGACTAGCAGATTACAATGAGCAGTTCTTC.

Concerning this clonotype itself: One end of the junction does not line up with germline, which may come from a read error. Written as DNA, the CDR3 is TGTGTCACCAGCTCTTCCGGGACTAGCGGACCTGGGGCCCTCCCAGATACGCAGTATTTT. Amino acids: CVTSSSGTSGPGALPDTQYF. The V call is TRBV24-1, the J call TRBJ2-3; TRBD2 agrees at 11 bases. This CDR3 region has 20 residues. CDR1 is KGHDR, CDR2 SFDVKD, per germline.

In its sample, this clonotype was seen a few times. V usage is TRBV4-1 and J usage is TRBJ2-7; D gene ambiguous. V was cut by 7 bases and J by 3 bases, with 19 bases left in between. The germline gives CDR1 MGHRA, CDR2 YSYEKL. The CDR3 consists of 15 residues. The DNA for the CDR3 is TGCGCCAGCAACCCCTTAGCCCTCCTAGGCTACGAGCAGTACTTC. This encodes CASNPLALLGYEQYF.

This clonotype has ten or more counts. V and J are TRBV29-1 and TRBJ2-3, with TRBD2 identical over 13 bases. Germline CDR1 and CDR2: SQVTM and ANQGSEA. The length of the CDR3 is 17 residues. V lost 4 bases to trimming and J lost 4 bases; unmatched junction nucleotides: 11. The CDR3 protein is CSVVAMRLAGGADTQYF. DNA of the CDR3: TGCAGCGTTGTCGCGATGCGACTAGCGGGAGGCGCAGATACGCAGTATTTT.

The V and J genes are TRBV20-1 and TRBJ2-5; 7 nucleotides agree with TRBD2. Germline V gene data show CDR1 as DFQATT and CDR2 as SNEGSKA (reference sequence). The CDR3 has 14 amino acids. J gave up 1 base and V 6 bases, and 8 bases lay outside the gene matches. The DNA for the CDR3 is TGCAGTGCCACCCTGAGCGGGGTCCAAGAGACCCAGTACTTC. Its protein product is CSATLSGVQETQYF.